This is a list of T cell receptor beta chains from one sample in a study of regulatory T cells in long-lasting Graves disease. Each CDR3 protein gets one entry after TCRdb re-called the multiplex PCR reads with MiXCR. There are around 340,000 distinct CDR3 sequences in the sample; around 20% occur only once, and 29% lies in the top ten. The sample was peripheral blood mononuclear cells (PBMCs), taken when the disease was refractory, from a patient treated with antithyroid drugs. The receptors were sampled from a female donor with Graves disease. Both conserved end residues are part of each CDR3. D genes are given only for firm matches. Rows may omit the clone size; those that give it use once, few, many or a size class.

d_call,v_call,clone_size,j_call,cdr3_nt,cdr3_aa
NA,TRBV30,few,TRBJ1-1,TGTGCCTGGAGTCCAGGGGACACTGAAGCTTTCTTT,CAWSPGDTEAFF
NA,TRBV5-4,few,TRBJ2-4,TGTGCCAGCAGCGGGGGGTCTCAGGGAAACATTCAGTACTTC,CASSGGSQGNIQYF
NA,TRBV12-3/TRBV12-4,many,TRBJ1-1,TGTGCCAGCAGTTTAGCGAACACTGAAGCTTTCTTT,CASSLANTEAFF
NA,TRBV27,many,TRBJ2-6,TGTGCCAGCAGTTTAGTGACTACCTCTGGGGCCAACGTCCTGACTTTC,CASSLVTTSGANVLTF
TRBD2,TRBV2,many,TRBJ2-5,TGTGCCAGCAGTGAGTTTCTAGCGGGGGAGACCCAGTACTTC,CASSEFLAGETQYF
NA,TRBV9,many,TRBJ1-4,TGTGCCAGCAGCGCGTGGCCGGGTGAAAAACTGTTTTTT,CASSAWPGEKLFF
NA,TRBV7-2,few,TRBJ1-5,TGTGCCAGCAGCTTAGGGAATACCTACAATCTGCCCCAGCATTTT,CASSLGNTYNLPQHF
NA,TRBV3-1,many,TRBJ2-7,TGTGCCAGCAGCCCCGCGCGGGGTTCCCTGAGGCAGCAGTACTTC,CASSPARGSLRQQYF
TRBD2,TRBV10-3,NA,TRBJ2-5,TGTGCCATCAGGGCAACGGGACTAGTCCAAGAGACCCAGTACTTC,CAIRATGLVQETQYF
NA,TRBV7-2,many,TRBJ2-5,TGTGCCAGCAGCTTTAGAGCGAGAGACCAAGAGACCCAGTACTTC,CASSFRARDQETQYF
NA,TRBV10-1,once,TRBJ2-7,TGCGCCAGCAGTCATCCCCAGTTAGTCGGGGGCTACGAGCAGTACTTC,CASSHPQLVGGYEQYF
NA,TRBV7-3,NA,TRBJ2-7,TGTGCCAGCAGCGCGGGGGCCTCAACCGAGCAGTACTTC,CASSAGASTEQYF
TRBD1,TRBV7-2,NA,TRBJ1-1,TGCGCCAGCAGCCAAGACAGGGCCGGGAGGTTGAACACTGAAGCTTTCTTT,CASSQDRAGRLNTEAFF
NA,TRBV28,many,TRBJ1-2,TGTGCCAGCAGTGCACAGGCCCTGGGTGGCTACACCTTC,CASSAQALGGYTF
NA,TRBV9,few,TRBJ1-1,TGTGCCAGCAGCGGCGACCTTGGGACTGAAGCTTTCTTT,CASSGDLGTEAFF
TRBD2,TRBV28,NA,TRBJ2-7,TGTGCCAGCAGTTTTTCCCTACTCCCGGGAGGAAAATCCTACGAGCAGTACTTC,CASSFSLLPGGKSYEQYF
NA,TRBV20-1,NA,TRBJ1-1,TGCAGTGCTAGGGGGGGGGAGGGTGAAGCTTTCTTT,CSARGGEGEAFF
NA,TRBV29-1,few,TRBJ2-7,TGCAGCGTTTTAACTCTCAGATCCTACGAGCAGTACTTC,CSVLTLRSYEQYF
NA,TRBV6-1,NA,TRBJ2-5,TGTGCCAGCAGCTTAGTTCGGGTCCCCTCAGAGACCCAGTACTTC,CASSLVRVPSETQYF
NA,TRBV13,many,TRBJ1-2,TGTGCCAGCAGCTCCCCCCGACAGCACTATGGCTACACCTTC,CASSSPRQHYGYTF
TRBD1,TRBV7-9,many,TRBJ1-2,TGTGCCAGCAGCTCCGCCGGACAGGGCTATGGCTACACCTTC,CASSSAGQGYGYTF
NA,TRBV12-3/TRBV12-4,many,TRBJ2-5,TGTGCCAGCAGTCCGGGCCTCCTAAGGGAGACCCAGTACTTC,CASSPGLLRETQYF
TRBD1,TRBV24-1,few,TRBJ1-5,TGTGCCACCAGTGACCTGACAGGGACTCAGCCCCAGCATTTT,CATSDLTGTQPQHF
NA,TRBV5-1,NA,TRBJ2-5,TGCGCCAGCAGCTTGGGGCGTCAGGGGCCAGCAGAGACCCAGTACTTC,CASSLGRQGPAETQYF
NA,TRBV11-3,many,TRBJ2-5,TGTGCCAGCAGCCCCAATACCTTTCAAGAGACCCAGTACTTC,CASSPNTFQETQYF
TRBD2,TRBV20-1,NA,TRBJ2-2,TGCAGTGCTAGAACGGACGGGGGGGGCACCGGGGAGCTGTTTTTT,CSARTDGGGTGELFF
TRBD2,TRBV4-1,NA,TRBJ2-7,TGCGCCAGCAGCCAAGCCTTACCGGGACTAGCGGGCGACGAGCAGTACTTC,CASSQALPGLAGDEQYF
NA,TRBV3-1,NA,TRBJ2-6,TGTGCCAGCAGCCAACGAGGCGCGGAGGAGGCCAACGTCCTGACTTTC,CASSQRGAEEANVLTF
TRBD1,TRBV18,NA,TRBJ1-5,TGTGCCAGCTCACCACCGGTAGGACAGGGGGCGATCAGCAATCAGCCCCAGCATTTT,CASSPPVGQGAISNQPQHF
NA,TRBV7-6,many,TRBJ2-7,TGTGCCAGCAGCTTAGCCATCCAGGGGCAGCAGTACTTC,CASSLAIQGQQYF
NA,TRBV7-2,NA,TRBJ2-1,TGTGCCAGCAGCTTAGTGGTCTACAATGAGCAGTTCTTC,CASSLVVYNEQFF
NA,TRBV5-1,NA,TRBJ2-7,TGCGCCAGCAGCTTGTGGGGGACGAAGGGGGAGCAGTACTTC,CASSLWGTKGEQYF
TRBD1,TRBV5-4,NA,TRBJ2-7,TGTGCCAGCAGCTTGGAAGGGGGCGGCGAGCAGTACTTC,CASSLEGGGEQYF
NA,TRBV28,few,TRBJ2-1,TGTGCCAGCACCCTCGACAGCTACAATGAGCAGTTCTTC,CASTLDSYNEQFF
NA,TRBV15,NA,TRBJ2-4,TGTGCCACCAGTAAGAAAGGTTACAGGGCTATTCAGTACTTC,CATSKKGYRAIQYF
NA,TRBV6-1,NA,TRBJ1-6,TGTGCCAGCAGGGCGGCTCTAAGAAAAAATTCACCCCTCCACTTT,CASRAALRKNSPLHF
TRBD1,TRBV28,many,TRBJ2-5,TGTGCCAGCACCCTGGGACAGCCCCAAGAGACCCAGTACTTC,CASTLGQPQETQYF
NA,TRBV12-5,NA,TRBJ2-3,TGTGCTAGTGGTTTGGGGTCAGGGCGGGGCACAGATACGCAGTATTTT,CASGLGSGRGTDTQYF
NA,TRBV12-3/TRBV12-4,NA,TRBJ1-3,TGTGCCAGCAGGCCCCCCGGGGGTTTCTCTGGAAGCACCATATATTTT,CASRPPGGFSGSTIYF
TRBD1,TRBV6-1,NA,TRBJ2-7,TGTGCCAGCAGAGCCTTTACGATGGACAGGGCGGTCCACGAGCAGTACTTC,CASRAFTMDRAVHEQYF
NA,TRBV6-1,many,TRBJ1-1,TGTGCCAGCAGTGAGTACGGCTTAATGGCTGAAGCTTTCTTT,CASSEYGLMAEAFF
TRBD2,TRBV15,few,TRBJ2-3,TGTGCCACCAGCAGAGAGGGCCTAGCGGGTTGGGGCACAGATACGCAGTATTTT,CATSREGLAGWGTDTQYF
NA,TRBV29-1,few,TRBJ2-7,TGCAGCGTTCTCGGCCTAGTCCTGACACCCTACGAGCAGTACTTC,CSVLGLVLTPYEQYF
NA,TRBV2,NA,TRBJ1-3,TGTGCCAGCAGGAACGGGGGCCTGTTCTCTGGAAACACCATATATTTT,CASRNGGLFSGNTIYF
NA,TRBV7-3,NA,TRBJ2-1,TGTGCCAGCAGCCTAACCGGGGCGCGGGAGCAGTTCTTC,CASSLTGAREQFF
TRBD1,TRBV7-2,few,TRBJ1-5,TGTGCCAGCAGCACAGACAGGGACCTCTATCGGCCCCAGCATTTT,CASSTDRDLYRPQHF
NA,TRBV12-3/TRBV12-4,many,TRBJ1-5,TGTGCCAGCAGTTTATATCTGGGGGATCAGCCCCAGCATTTT,CASSLYLGDQPQHF
NA,TRBV9,few,TRBJ1-6,TGTGCCAGCAGTGCCGGGCAAACCCTCCACTTT,CASSAGQTLHF
NA,TRBV4-3,NA,TRBJ2-7,TGCGCCAGCAGCCAAGAGTTGTTATCGGCGACCTACGAGCAGTACTTC,CASSQELLSATYEQYF
TRBD1,TRBV27,few,TRBJ2-7,TGTGCCAGCCGGGACAGGGCTTGGGAGCAGTACTTC,CASRDRAWEQYF